One sample yielded the 23 T cell receptor beta chains listed below, sequenced in a study of T cell responses to AZD1222 COVID-19 vaccine. Sequencing used immunoSEQ multiplex PCR; TCRdb keeps in-frame clones, though not all of them. This sample has 99,000 or so clones, with approximately 89% found just once. This sample comprised peripheral blood, obtained on day 0 of AZD1222 vaccination. The receptors here all came from an adult in good health.

The chain joins TRBV30 to TRBJ2-7, with D hard to call. The germline V gene encodes CDR1 GTSNPN and CDR2 SVGIG (reference sequence). Deletions cut 0 bases from V and 2 bases from J, with 8 bases between. CDR3 length: 13 amino acids. The CDR3 loop reads CAWSVRAPYEQYF. The CDR3 region has the DNA TGTGCCTGGAGTGTTAGGGCACCCTACGAGCAGTACTTC.

The V call is TRBV4-3, the J call TRBJ2-2; perhaps TRBD1 as D (6 bases). The CDR3 spans 16 residues. Germline V gene sequence: CDR1 LGHNA, CDR2 YSLEER. Trimming removed 2 bases from V and 4 bases from J, with 14 bases in between. The DNA for the CDR3 is TGCGCCAGCAGCCAACCAGGGGCTTCATTCACCGGGGAGCTGTTTTTT. This translates into CASSQPGASFTGELFF.

Note on this clone: The germline gene is not matched at one end of the junction; a read error may be the cause. The CDR3 reads CASSLGYGQGQTQYF. The CDR3 DNA reads TGTGCTAGCAGCTTAGGGTATGGCCAGGGCCAGACCCAGTACTTC. The chain is built from TRBV7-7 and TRBJ2-5, with D possibly TRBD1 on 5 matching bases. The CDR3 spans 15 residues. The germline V gene has CDR1 SSHAT and CDR2 FNYEAQ (reference sequence).

This clone was seen only once. The rearrangement joins TRBV27 to TRBJ2-1, with 8 bases lining up with TRBD2. The germline CDR1 and CDR2 sequences are MNHEY and SMNVEV (reference sequence). This CDR3 has 17 amino acids. V lost 2 bases and J lost 4; bases outside the gene matches: 10. CDR3 nucleotides: TGTGCCAGCAGTTTACCGCGTGGTAGCGGGATATACAATGAGCAGTTCTTC. Translated: CASSLPRGSGIYNEQFF.

The rearrangement joins TRBV6-2 or TRBV6-3 to TRBJ1-2; D uncertain. The CDR3 spans 13 residues. Trimming removed 5 bases at V and 0 bases at J, with 7 bases between. Germline CDR1 is MNHEY and CDR2 is SVGEGT. The CDR3, as DNA: TGTGCCAGCAGTCTATTCTCTAACTATGGCTACACCTTC. Residues: CASSLFSNYGYTF.

The chain combines TRBV28 with TRBJ1-2, with 12 bases fitting TRBD1. The CDR3 is 16 amino acids. Germline V gene data show CDR1 as MDHEN and CDR2 as SYDVKM. The junction had 10 bases not matched to a gene; V was cut back by 3 bases and J by 8 bases. The CDR3: CASSFYGDRGQSGYTF. For the CDR3, the DNA is TGTGCCAGCAGTTTTTACGGGGACAGGGGGCAAAGCGGCTACACCTTC.

The V gene is TRBV28, the J gene TRBJ1-1; a possible D gene is TRBD1 (6 bases). Germline assignment: CDR1 MDHEN and CDR2 SYDVKM. The CDR3 consists of 12 residues. The V end was cut by 4 bases, the J end by 12 bases, with 15 bases between. The DNA of the CDR3 is TGTGCCAGCAGTTACAGGGCTAGGAACTCTTTCTTT. It translates to CASSYRARNSFF. Full variable domain (remainder filled in from reference TRBV28 and TRBJ1-1): DVKVTQSSRYLVKRTGEKVFLECVQDMDHENMFWYRQDPGLGLRLIYFSYDVKMKEKGDIPEGYSVSREKKERFSLILESASTNQTSMYLCASSYRARNSFFGQGTRLTVV.

This chain links TRBV11-2 with TRBJ1-2, with D unresolved. Trimming stripped 5 bases from V and 2 bases from J, with 15 bases between. This CDR3 has 15 residues. CDR1 is SGHAT, CDR2 FQNNGV, per germline. Written as DNA, the CDR3 is TGTGCCAGCAGCCCCGCCTGGGCAGCAAACTATGGCTACACCTTC. Its protein is CASSPAWAANYGYTF. The whole variable domain, filled in from reference TRBV11-2 and TRBJ1-2, reads EAGVAQSPRYKIIEKRQSVAFWCNPISGHATLYWYQQILGQGPKLLIQFQNNGVVDDSQLPKDRFSAERLKGVDSTLKIQPAKLEDSAVYLCASSPAWAANYGYTFGSGTRLTVV.

The rearrangement links TRBV6-2 or TRBV6-3 to TRBJ1-6; D is undetermined. The CDR3 is 13 residues long. V dropped 0 bases and J dropped 6 bases, with 3 bases sitting between them. Germline-derived CDR1 and CDR2 are MNHEY and SVGEGT. CDR3 residues: CASSYSGNSPLHF. Here the CDR3 DNA reads TGTGCCAGCAGTTACTCTGGTAATTCACCCCTCCACTTT.

J is TRBJ2-2 and V is TRBV4-2, with a weak D call TRBD1 (6 bases). The V end lost 4 bases, the J end lost 2 bases, and 11 bases lay between the germline ends. CDR3 size: 15 residues. Germline-derived CDR1 and CDR2 are LGHNA and YNFKEQ. The CDR3, as DNA: TGTGCCAGCAGCCTCGGGACAAGTAACACCGGGGAGCTGTTTTTT. Protein product: CASSLGTSNTGELFF.

The chain's CDR3 is CASSPGGLAGGETQYF. For the CDR3, the DNA is TGTGCCAGCAGCCCTGGGGGACTAGCGGGAGGAGAGACCCAGTACTTC. V gene TRBV11-2 combines with J gene TRBJ2-5; 15 positions agree with TRBD2. With V trimmed by 5 bases and J by 4 bases, 5 bases remained unmatched. The CDR3 runs 16 residues. CDR1 is SGHAT, CDR2 FQNNGV, per germline.

J is TRBJ2-1 and V is TRBV7-2, with a possible D match to TRBD1 (6 bases). This CDR3 comprises 14 residues. Germline CDR1 SGHTA, CDR2 FQGNSA. Trimming left V 6 bases short and J 3 bases short, with 12 bases between. The CDR3 sequence is CASRPDSSYNEQFF. The DNA of the CDR3 is TGTGCCAGCAGACCGGACAGTAGCTACAATGAGCAGTTCTTC.

The gene calls are TRBV25-1 and TRBJ2-7, with 14 positions matching TRBD2. This CDR3 is 17 amino acids long. Trimming removed 5 bases from V and 7 bases from J; junction bases left unmatched: 13. CDR1 and CDR2 from the germline V gene are MGHDK and SYGVNS. The CDR3: CASSKIGTSGGRGEQYF. The CDR3 DNA reads TGTGCCAGCAGTAAAATCGGGACTAGCGGGGGTCGTGGAGAGCAGTACTTC.

V usage is TRBV7-2 and J usage is TRBJ2-7; D is possibly TRBD1 or TRBD2 (5 bases each). Trimming stripped 5 bases from V and 11 bases from J, with 22 bases between. This CDR3 contains 14 residues. Germline V gene data show CDR1 as SGHTA and CDR2 as FQGNSA. The CDR3 loop is CASSRGAVYEGKYF. The CDR3 region has the DNA TGTGCCAGCAGCCGTGGAGCAGTTTATGAGGGGAAGTACTTC.

The chain uses TRBV15 and TRBJ2-7, with a weak D call TRBD2 (5 bases). The V gene lost 4 bases and the J gene lost 3 bases, with 10 bases spanning the gap. Germline loops: CDR1 LNHNV, CDR2 YYDKDF (reference sequence). This CDR3 comprises 13 residues. As DNA, the CDR3 is TGTGCCACCAGCACCGACGGACTCTACGAGCAGTACTTC. This gives the protein CATSTDGLYEQYF.

V gene TRBV29-1 combines with J gene TRBJ1-1, with a tentative D call TRBD1 (6 bases). CDR3 size: 16 residues. Germline CDR1 and CDR2: SQVTM and ANQGSEA. V was cut by 3 bases and J by 0 bases, with 17 bases left in between. CDR3 DNA sequence: TGCAGCGTTGATTGGGGGAGGACAGCCTTGAACACTGAAGCTTTCTTT. It codes for CSVDWGRTALNTEAFF. The variable domain in full, completed from reference TRBV29-1 and TRBJ1-1, reads SAVISQKPSRDICQRGTSLTIQCQVDSQVTMMFWYRQQPGQSLTLIATANQGSEATYESGFVIDKFPISRPNLTFSTLTVSNMSPEDSSIYLCSVDWGRTALNTEAFFGQGTRLTVV.

A note on this clone: Additional DNA sequences in this sample encode the identical CDR3. V is TRBV11-2 and J is TRBJ1-2; D is unresolved. CDR3 length equals 13 residues. Germline V gives CDR1 SGHAT, CDR2 FQNNGV. With 2 bases removed from V and 5 bases from J, the gap between germline ends came to 9 bases. CDR3 sequence (DNA): TGTGCCAGCAGCTTACAAGTGTCATATGGCTACACCTTC. Its protein is CASSLQVSYGYTF.

This chain uses TRBV19 with TRBJ2-2, with 7 bases identical to TRBD2. The CDR3 has 14 residues. V was pared by 8 bases and J by 1 base, with 4 bases of the junction left unmatched. Germline V gene lookup returns CDR1 LNHDA and CDR2 SQIVND (reference sequence). Here the CDR3 DNA reads TGTGCCAGTCGAGCGGGGATGAACACCGGGGAGCTGTTTTTT. This codes for CASRAGMNTGELFF.

The genes are TRBV4-2 and TRBJ1-3; 7 bases match TRBD1. After removal of 1 base from V and 1 base from J, the junction contained 7 bases not matched to a gene. CDR1 and CDR2 (germline): LGHNA, YNFKEQ. CDR3 length equals 17 residues. CDR3 nucleotides: TGTGCCAGCAGCCAAGCCGACAGGGTAGGGTCTGGAAACACCATATATTTT. It yields the protein CASSQADRVGSGNTIYF.

The genes are TRBV7-2 and TRBJ2-5; 8 bases map to TRBD2. The V gene end was trimmed by 4 bases and the J gene end by 5 bases; junction bases not matched to a gene: 6. Looked up from germline, CDR1 is SGHTA and CDR2 is FQGNSA. The CDR3 covers 14 residues. The CDR3 region is CASSSGGRLETQYF. The CDR3 DNA reads as TGTGCCAGCAGCTCGGGGGGGAGATTGGAGACCCAGTACTTC.

The genes are TRBV20-1 and TRBJ1-1; D remains ambiguous. V gave up 3 bases and J gave up 0 bases, with 2 bases separating them. CDR1 is DFQATT, CDR2 SNEGSKA, per germline (reference sequence). CDR3 length: 11 residues. CDR3 nucleotides: TGCAGTGCTAGTGTGAACACTGAAGCTTTCTTT. This translates into CSASVNTEAFF.

This clone was observed a handful of times. V gene TRBV19 combines with J gene TRBJ1-5; the match to TRBD1 covers 8 bases. The V and J ends lost 6 bases and 2 bases, in that order; junction bases with no gene match: 6. This CDR3 contains 15 residues. Germline V gives CDR1 LNHDA, CDR2 SQIVND (reference sequence). CDR3 sequence: CASREDRGGNQPQHF. The CDR3 DNA reads as TGTGCCAGTAGGGAAGACAGGGGTGGCAATCAGCCCCAGCATTTT.

The chain combines TRBV6-5 with TRBJ2-1; D is unresolved. The CDR3 is 14 residues long. The ends were cut back, 9 bases at V and 1 base at J, with 13 bases in the middle. In germline, CDR1 is MNHEY, CDR2 SVGAGI. In DNA, the CDR3 is TGTGCCAGTGGGGTTTTTGGATCCTACAATGAGCAGTTCTTC. Its protein product is CASGVFGSYNEQFF.